A single sample is the source of the 10 T cell receptor beta chains below, sequenced in a study of early T cells in non-severe SARS-CoV-2 infection (dated by TCRdb to 2020 to 2023). Libraries were prepared through 5' RACE. TCRdb names NextSeq 500 as the instrument used. The raw public reads went through TCRdb reprocessing: fastp at Q25, MiXCR clone calling, in-frame beta chains kept. Each CDR3 protein gets just one entry, which takes the most common genes and DNA from the rows behind it. Across this sample there are tens of thousands of distinct CDR3 sequences, with around 12% seen only once. Jointly, the top ten make up roughly 2.5% of the sample. This material consisted of whole blood, taken at baseline. The origin of the receptors is an adult who was a healthcare worker with PCR-confirmed SARS-CoV-2 infection or an uninfected control (not recorded which).

This clonotype was detected a few times. The rearrangement uses TRBV10-3 and TRBJ2-7; 7 positions match TRBD1. The CDR3 contains 15 residues. The germline V gene has CDR1 ENHRY and CDR2 SYGVKD. The junction had 6 bases not matched to a gene; V was cut back by 2 bases and J by 2 bases. In DNA, the CDR3 is TGTGCCATCAGTGAGGTCCAGGGGGTCACCTACGAGCAGTACTTC. Amino acids: CAISEVQGVTYEQYF.

This chain joins TRBV4-3 and TRBJ2-5; 7 bases line up with TRBD2. The V gene's germline CDR1 is LGHNA and CDR2 YSLEER. Germline trimming cut 1 base from V and 1 base from J; bases unmatched to any gene: 6. This CDR3 has 16 amino acids. DNA for the CDR3: TGCGCCAGCAGCCAAGGTCGGGGCGGGGGCCAAGAGACCCAGTACTTC. Its protein is CASSQGRGGGQETQYF.

The rearrangement joins TRBV4-3 to TRBJ2-2; D tentatively fits TRBD1 or TRBD2 (6 bases each). Germline V gene sequence: CDR1 LGHNA, CDR2 YSLEER. The CDR3 is 17 residues long. Between the trimmed V and J ends, which lost 0 bases and 4 bases, there was a span of 15 bases. The CDR3 sequence: CASSQERGASGTGELFF. The CDR3 DNA is TGCGCCAGCAGCCAAGAGAGGGGGGCGAGTGGCACCGGGGAGCTGTTTTTT.

V gene TRBV18 combines with J gene TRBJ1-2, with TRBD1 identical over 9 bases. V was clipped by 4 bases and J by 8 bases; unmatched bases: 8. Germline values: CDR1 KGHSH, CDR2 LQKENI. This CDR3 is built from 14 residues. CDR3 protein: CASSLFGQGSGYTF. CDR3 sequence (DNA): TGTGCCAGCTCACTTTTTGGACAGGGGAGCGGCTACACCTTC.

This clonotype was counted at least ten times. This chain connects TRBV28 to TRBJ1-5; no firm D call. Germline CDR1 reads MDHEN; CDR2 reads SYDVKM. The V gene lost 5 bases and the J gene lost 3 bases, with 5 bases spanning the gap. The CDR3 sequence is 12 residues long. The CDR3 protein is CASSPHNQPQHF. The CDR3 DNA sequence: TGTGCCAGCAGTCCCCACAATCAGCCCCAGCATTTT. The full variable domain, in which reference TRBV28 and TRBJ1-5 provide the parts outside the CDR3, is DVKVTQSSRYLVKRTGEKVFLECVQDMDHENMFWYRQDPGLGLRLIYFSYDVKMKEKGDIPEGYSVSREKKERFSLILESASTNQTSMYLCASSPHNQPQHFGDGTRLSIL.

The rearrangement links TRBV12-3 or TRBV12-4 to TRBJ2-2; D ambiguous. The V end was cut by 6 bases, the J end by 2 bases, with 7 bases between. This CDR3 comprises 13 residues. The CDR3 loop reads CASSPTNTGELFF. The CDR3 bases are TGTGCCAGCAGCCCGACAAACACCGGGGAGCTGTTTTTT.

V is TRBV3-1 and J is TRBJ2-7; D uncertain. V was cut by 2 bases and J by 5 bases, with 10 bases left in between. Germline-derived CDR1 and CDR2 are LGHDT and YNNKEL (reference sequence). CDR3 size: 13 residues. Here the CDR3 reads CASSQLAGNEQYF. The CDR3 DNA reads TGTGCCAGCAGCCAATTAGCTGGGAACGAGCAGTACTTC.

This clonotype was detected only a few times. This rearrangement joins TRBV3-1 to TRBJ2-1; TRBD2 agrees at 11 bases. The J segment lost 9 bases and the V segment lost 2 bases, leaving 12 bases of the junction unmatched. CDR1 is LGHDT, CDR2 YNNKEL, per germline (reference sequence). The CDR3 totals 17 residues. The CDR3, as DNA: TGTGCCAGCAGCCAAAGATCATTAGCGGGGGGGCTTGGTGAGCAGTTCTTC. Translating gives CASSQRSLAGGLGEQFF.

This clonotype was detected many times. The chain has TRBV7-9 and TRBJ2-5; TRBD2 is a possible D gene (6 bases). Germline CDR1 SEHNR, CDR2 FQNEAQ (reference sequence). V gave up 2 bases and J gave up 0 bases, with 13 bases separating them. CDR3 length: 16 amino acids. CDR3 coding DNA: TGTGCCAGCAGCTTAAGGCGTGCGGGGAACCAAGAGACCCAGTACTTC. Protein product: CASSLRRAGNQETQYF.

This clonotype was seen repeatedly, ten times or more. The chain couples TRBV28 to TRBJ1-2; maybe TRBD1 (6 bases). The CDR3 has 13 amino acids. The V end lost 2 bases, the J end lost 6 bases, and 10 bases lay between the germline ends. Germline V gives CDR1 MDHEN, CDR2 SYDVKM. The CDR3 loop reads CASSLTGADGYTF. The CDR3 DNA follows: TGTGCCAGCAGTTTAACGGGGGCGGATGGCTACACCTTC.